This T cell receptor (delta chain) originates from a study of gamma-delta chains in newborns, infants, children. Study as a whole: Polyclonal expansion of innate γδ T cells after birth follows microbial exposure.

TCRdb ran CATT on the reads. The table records under 5,500 delta-chain clones, 5.2% of them present only once. Germline V gives CDR1 GEAIGNYY, CDR2 EKD. The CDR3 loop spans 18 amino acids. Trimming removed 0 bases from V and 1 base from J; junction bases left unmatched: 5. Sequencing input: blood. The chain recombines TRDV2 with TRDJ3; TRDD3 matches at 7 bases. This TCR was recovered from a child who was a newborn, infant or young child, either healthy, febrile or measles-vaccinated (not recorded which). The CDR3 DNA sequence: TGTGCCTGTGACACCGCGGGGGATTCGTCCTGGGACACCCGACAGATGTTTTTC. Protein sequence: CACDTAGDSSWDTRQMFF.